Sequencing of this T cell receptor beta chain was carried out in a study of blood T cell repertoires in COVID-19. Study-wide background: The origin of the acute and convalescent COVID-19 samples was the United States, Italy and Spain. T cells, B-cell-depleted T cells, or PBMCs provided the cDNA or gDNA that served as material.

V was clipped by 2 bases and J by 3 bases, with 7 bases between them. Germline values: CDR1 ENHRY, CDR2 SYGVKD. There are 13 residues in the CDR3. With regard to this clone: The same CDR3 can be traced to other DNA sequences in this sample.

Recovered status in Cohort 3 required two negative PCRs, clearance, or symptom resolution. The table came from immunoSEQ multiplex PCR; TCRdb's copy has only in-frame clones and leaves some out. The sample includes more than 450,000 clones, approximately 86% seen only once; the top ten take roughly 0.7%. The sample taken for sequencing was PBMCs or T cells enriched from blood (not recorded which). This chain uses TRBV10-3 with TRBJ1-1; D ambiguous. This TCR was recovered from a woman aged 18-29 years who had recovered from COVID-19. The CDR3 spells CAISESQDTEAFF. CDR3 bases: TGTGCCATCAGTGAGAGCCAAGACACTGAAGCTTTCTTT.